What follows is one TCR beta chain and its context. What it recognizes is unknown. These data originate in a study of T cells in tumors after PD-1 blockade. Study-wide context: During anti-PD-1 treatment, some patients continued daily vismodegib 150 mg. Study-wide results and limits: Blood contained about 43% of the tumor's TCR clonotypes.

TCRdb's copy holds only in-frame clones and misses some; the assay was immunoSEQ multiplex PCR. The sample holds 45,000 to 60,000 clones, more than 70% seen once. The CDR3 consists of 15 residues. V dropped 4 bases and J dropped 2; count of bases not matched to a gene: 7. Germline CDR1 is MDHEN and CDR2 is SYDVKM. The sample consisted of PBMCs, taken before anti-PD-1 treatment. V gene TRBV28 combines with J gene TRBJ2-7, with 8 nucleotides matching TRBD1. The receptor was derived from a human donor with basal cell carcinoma. CDR3 DNA: TGTGCCAGCAGTTCGACAGGGGTAGGGGCCTACGAGCAGTACTTC. It is translated as CASSSTGVGAYEQYF.